The 16 T cell receptor beta chains given below trace back to one sample, sequenced in a study of shared clonotypes between healthy human individuals. Using immunoSEQ multiplex PCR, the repertoire was profiled, and TCRdb retains in-frame clones only, with some absent. Of some 1.5 million clones listed, around 98% are singletons. Sequenced sample: naive CD4+ T cells sorted from blood. The sample's subset: CD45RA+ positively selected. All receptors derive from a man younger than 40 in good health.

The chain joins TRBV6-5 to TRBJ2-7, with unresolved D. CDR1 MNHEY and CDR2 SVGAGI come from the germline V gene. The CDR3 length is 10 residues. V was clipped by 8 bases and J by 1 base, with 3 bases between them. The DNA of the CDR3 is TGTGCCAGCGGATCCTACGAGCAGTACTTC. This codes for CASGSYEQYF.

This rearrangement joins TRBV18 to TRBJ2-7; 11 nucleotides match TRBD1. The CDR3 runs to 16 residues. The J segment lost 3 bases and the V segment lost 6 bases, leaving 10 bases of the junction unmatched. From germline, CDR1 is KGHSH and CDR2 LQKENI. The CDR3: CASSHGPGTGGYEQYF. For the CDR3, the DNA is TGTGCCAGCTCCCATGGCCCTGGGACAGGGGGCTACGAGCAGTACTTC.

The rearrangement uses TRBV2 and TRBJ2-3; 9 nucleotides agree with TRBD2. CDR3 length equals 14 residues. CDR1 and CDR2 (germline): SNHLY, FYNNEI. The V gene end was trimmed by 6 bases and the J gene end by 8 bases; junction bases not matched to a gene: 9. The CDR3 protein is CASRPIAGEGTQYF. The CDR3 DNA reads TGTGCCAGCAGGCCAATAGCGGGAGAAGGTACGCAGTATTTT.

As for this clone: The sample contains more than one DNA sequence encoding this CDR3. The CDR3 sequence: CASSLVGQPQHF. The CDR3 bases are TGTGCCAGCAGTTTAGTTGGACAGCCCCAGCATTTT. V usage is TRBV28 and J usage is TRBJ1-5; D not certain. The ends were cut back, 2 bases at V and 7 bases at J, with 6 bases in the middle. This CDR3 region has 12 residues. The germline V gene encodes CDR1 MDHEN and CDR2 SYDVKM.

The sample holds one count of this clone. One end of the junction is discordant with germline, which a read error may explain. The V gene is TRBV7-9, the J gene TRBJ1-2; D is unclear. Germline CDR1 reads SEHNR; CDR2 reads FQNEAQ (reference sequence). The length of the CDR3 is 9 residues. The CDR3 sequence is CASSPFTDF. CDR3 sequence (DNA): TGTGCCAGCAGCCCCTTTACAGACTTC.

J is TRBJ1-1 and V is TRBV10-1; a possible D gene is TRBD1 (6 bases). The CDR3 is 15 amino acids. Trimming removed 3 bases at V and 0 bases at J, with 11 bases between. Germline loops: CDR1 WNHNN, CDR2 SYGVQD (reference sequence). CDR3 coding DNA: TGCGCCAGCAGTGACTTCCGGGACATGAACACTGAAGCTTTCTTT. This gives the protein CASSDFRDMNTEAFF.

The V call is TRBV27, the J call TRBJ2-7; D is tentatively TRBD1 or TRBD2 (8 bases each). This CDR3 comprises 20 residues. Trimming took off 6 bases at V and 0 bases at J, with 30 bases between the two ends. Germline lookup yields CDR1 MNHEY and CDR2 SMNVEV (reference sequence). CDR3 amino acids: CASRPSTGTGITSGSYEQYF. The CDR3 bases are TGTGCCAGCAGACCCTCGACCGGGACAGGAATAACTAGCGGCTCCTACGAGCAGTACTTC.

CDR3 sequence reads: CASSSSGTSATYEQYF. The CDR3 DNA is TGTGCCAGCAGCTCCTCCGGGACTAGCGCAACCTACGAGCAGTACTTC. The gene calls are TRBV5-5 and TRBJ2-7; 10 bases are a match to TRBD2. Losses at the gene ends were 3 bases for V and 2 bases for J; bases not matched to a gene: 8. CDR1 and CDR2 (germline): SGHKS, YYEKEE (reference sequence). The CDR3 is 16 residues long. Full variable domain (remainder filled in from reference TRBV5-5 and TRBJ2-7): DAGVTQSPTHLIKTRGQQVTLRCSPISGHKSVSWYQQVLGQGPQFIFQYYEKEERGRGNFPDRFSARQFPNYSSELNVNALLLGDSALYLCASSSSGTSATYEQYFGPGTRLTVT.

In regard to this clone: Other DNA sequences in this specimen translate into the identical CDR3. The V and J genes are TRBV20-1 and TRBJ2-7, with D hard to call. V was cut by 3 bases and J by 7 bases, with 7 bases left in between. CDR3 size: 10 residues. The germline CDR1 and CDR2 sequences are DFQATT and SNEGSKA (reference sequence). The CDR3 region has the DNA TGCAGTGCTAGTCCTGGGGAGCAGTACTTC. Residues: CSASPGEQYF.

V is TRBV5-5 and J is TRBJ2-1; D is perhaps TRBD1 (5 bases). Trimming removed 2 bases from V and 3 bases from J, with 15 bases in between. CDR1 and CDR2 from the germline V gene are SGHKS and YYEKEE (reference sequence). CDR3 length: 16 residues. The CDR3 coding sequence is TGTGCCAGCAGCTTCTCGTGGTCACAGGTCTACAATGAGCAGTTCTTC. Residues: CASSFSWSQVYNEQFF.

The chain links TRBV10-2 to TRBJ2-2; 11 bases align to TRBD2. The CDR3 runs to 17 residues. J lost 6 bases, V lost 7 bases, and 13 bases had no gene match. Germline V CDR1 and CDR2: WSHSY, SAAADI. The CDR3 bases are TGCGCCAGCACCAGAACTAGCGGGAGCATTTTTGCCGGGGAGCTGTTTTTT. It codes for CASTRTSGSIFAGELFF.

The chain carries TRBV15 and TRBJ2-5; 9 nucleotides agree with TRBD2. V lost 0 bases to trimming and J lost 2 bases; unmatched junction nucleotides: 7. The germline V gene encodes CDR1 LNHNV and CDR2 YYDKDF (reference sequence). The CDR3 length is 17 residues. The CDR3 reads CATSRDFFAGGQETQYF. The CDR3 nucleotides read TGTGCCACCAGCAGAGATTTTTTTGCGGGAGGGCAAGAGACCCAGTACTTC.

The genes are TRBV6-1 and TRBJ1-5, with 7 bases identical to TRBD1. This CDR3 is built from 15 residues. From germline, CDR1 is MNHNS and CDR2 SASEGT. After removal of 7 bases from V and 4 bases from J, the junction contained 10 bases not matched to a gene. DNA for the CDR3: TGTGCCAGCACTTCTCCGGGACAGAGAAATCAGCCCCAGCATTTT. Translation gives CASTSPGQRNQPQHF.

The chain links TRBV7-9 to TRBJ1-2; tentative D call: TRBD1 (6 bases). Germline V gene sequence: CDR1 SEHNR, CDR2 FQNEAQ (reference sequence). Trimming cost V 3 bases and J 2 bases, with 13 bases left between them. CDR3 length: 15 amino acids. CDR3 in DNA: TGTGCCAGCAGCTTGAGGCAGGGGAGGAACTATGGCTACACCTTC. It encodes CASSLRQGRNYGYTF.

J is TRBJ1-4 and V is TRBV29-1; 12 positions match TRBD1. V was pared by 2 bases and J by 8 bases, with 12 bases of the junction left unmatched. From germline, CDR1 is SQVTM and CDR2 ANQGSEA. The CDR3 is made up of 17 amino acids. The CDR3: CSVEIPGTGGNGEKLFF. The CDR3 DNA follows: TGCAGCGTTGAAATACCCGGGACAGGGGGCAACGGCGAAAAACTGTTTTTT.

This chain links TRBV5-1 with TRBJ2-1; maybe TRBD2 (5 bases). V gave up 5 bases and J gave up 0 bases, with 12 bases separating them. Germline V gives CDR1 SGHRS, CDR2 YFSETQ. The CDR3 loop spans 15 amino acids. The CDR3 bases are TGCGCCAGCAGTGGAGCGGAGGTCTCCTACAATGAGCAGTTCTTC. It encodes CASSGAEVSYNEQFF.